This TCR beta chain was captured by sequencing in a study of Ad26.COV2.S vaccination and SARS-CoV-2 variants. The study's findings and limits: Placebo recipients had lower spike-specific TCR breadth than vaccine recipients.

Sequencing was performed with immunoSEQ multiplex PCR; in TCRdb, only in-frame clones are kept and a portion is missing. The repertoire holds 150,000 to 200,000 clones, with 87% as singletons. In regard to this clone: Its antigen is still unknown.

This sequence originates from a human donor who had recovered from COVID-19. This material consisted of peripheral blood, taken after recovery from COVID-19.

The CDR3 spells CASSERRTLPPIEKLFF. The CDR3 DNA reads as TGTGCCAGCAGTGAAAGGAGGACCCTTCCTCCCATTGAAAAACTGTTTTTT. The V call is TRBV6-1, the J call TRBJ1-4; no clear D gene. CDR1 and CDR2 from the germline V gene are MNHNS and SASEGT. Trimming stripped 2 bases from V and 7 bases from J, with 20 bases between. CDR3 size: 17 residues.